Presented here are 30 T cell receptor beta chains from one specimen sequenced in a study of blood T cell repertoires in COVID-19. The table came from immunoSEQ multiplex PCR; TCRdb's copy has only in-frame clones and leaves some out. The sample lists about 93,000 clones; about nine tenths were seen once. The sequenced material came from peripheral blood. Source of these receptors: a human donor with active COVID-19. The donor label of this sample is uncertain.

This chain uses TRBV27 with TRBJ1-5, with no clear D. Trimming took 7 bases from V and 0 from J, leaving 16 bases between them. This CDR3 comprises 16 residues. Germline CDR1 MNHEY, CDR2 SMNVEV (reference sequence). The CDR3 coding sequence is TGTGCCAGCAAATCCTCGAGGGTAGATAGCAATCAGCCCCAGCATTTT. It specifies CASKSSRVDSNQPQHF.

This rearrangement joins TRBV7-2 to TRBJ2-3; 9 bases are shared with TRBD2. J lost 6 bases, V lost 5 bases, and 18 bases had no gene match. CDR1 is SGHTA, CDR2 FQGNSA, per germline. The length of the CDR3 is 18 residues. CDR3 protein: CASSPTPKAGGTGDTQYF. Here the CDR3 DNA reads TGTGCCAGCAGCCCAACGCCCAAGGCGGGGGGGACGGGGGATACGCAGTATTTT.

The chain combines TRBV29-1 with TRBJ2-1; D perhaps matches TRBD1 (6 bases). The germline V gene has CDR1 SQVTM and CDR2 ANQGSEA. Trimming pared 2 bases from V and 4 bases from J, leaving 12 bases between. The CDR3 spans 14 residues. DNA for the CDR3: TGCAGCGTTGAAACCACGACAGGTTACAATGAGCAGTTCTTC. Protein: CSVETTTGYNEQFF.

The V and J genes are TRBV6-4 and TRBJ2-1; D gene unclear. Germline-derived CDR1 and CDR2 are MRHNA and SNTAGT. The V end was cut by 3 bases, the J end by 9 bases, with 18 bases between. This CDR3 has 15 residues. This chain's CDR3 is CASSERIIESSEQFF. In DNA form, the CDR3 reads TGTGCCAGCAGTGAACGCATAATAGAGTCGAGTGAGCAGTTCTTC.

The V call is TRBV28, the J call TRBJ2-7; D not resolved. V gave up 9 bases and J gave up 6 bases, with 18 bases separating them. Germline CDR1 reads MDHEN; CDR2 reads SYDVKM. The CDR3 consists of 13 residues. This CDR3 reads CASSVGPLGEQYF. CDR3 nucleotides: TGTGCCAGTTCCGTTGGGCCTTTGGGCGAGCAGTACTTC.

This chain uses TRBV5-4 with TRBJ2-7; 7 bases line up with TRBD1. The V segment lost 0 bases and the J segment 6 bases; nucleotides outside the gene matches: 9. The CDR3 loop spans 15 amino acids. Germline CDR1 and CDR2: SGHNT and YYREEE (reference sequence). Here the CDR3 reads CASSLATGDFSEQYF. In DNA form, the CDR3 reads TGTGCCAGCAGCTTGGCAACAGGGGATTTCTCCGAGCAGTACTTC.

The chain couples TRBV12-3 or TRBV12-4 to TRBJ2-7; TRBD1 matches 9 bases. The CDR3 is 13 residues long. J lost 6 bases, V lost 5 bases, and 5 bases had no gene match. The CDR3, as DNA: TGTGCCAGCAGTAGACAGGGGGTTAGCGAGCAGTACTTC. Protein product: CASSRQGVSEQYF.

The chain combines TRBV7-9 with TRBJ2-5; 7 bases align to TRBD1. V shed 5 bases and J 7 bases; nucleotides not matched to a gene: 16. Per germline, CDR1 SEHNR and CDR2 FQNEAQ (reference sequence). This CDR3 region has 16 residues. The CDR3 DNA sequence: TGTGCCAGCAGCCTCTGGACAGGAAAAATGGAGTGGACCCAGTACTTC. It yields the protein CASSLWTGKMEWTQYF. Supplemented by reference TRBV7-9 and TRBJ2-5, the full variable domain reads DTGVSQNPRHKITKRGQNVTFRCDPISEHNRLYWYRQTLGQGPEFLTYFQNEAQLEKSRLLSDRFSAERPKGSFSTLEIQRTEQGDSAMYLCASSLWTGKMEWTQYFGPGTRLLVL.

CDR3 DNA sequence: TGTGCCAGCAGTACCGACAGCGTCTATGGCTACACCTTC. It specifies CASSTDSVYGYTF. The genes are TRBV2 and TRBJ1-2, with TRBD1 as a possible D gene (5 bases). The ends were cut back, 5 bases at V and 4 bases at J, with 11 bases in the middle. Per germline, CDR1 SNHLY and CDR2 FYNNEI. The length of the CDR3 is 13 residues.

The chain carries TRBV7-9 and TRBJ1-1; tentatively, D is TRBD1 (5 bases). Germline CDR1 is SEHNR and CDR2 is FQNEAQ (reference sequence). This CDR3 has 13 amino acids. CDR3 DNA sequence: TGTGGACGGGAGGGGCCCATGAACACTGAAGCTTTCTTT. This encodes CGREGPMNTEAFF.

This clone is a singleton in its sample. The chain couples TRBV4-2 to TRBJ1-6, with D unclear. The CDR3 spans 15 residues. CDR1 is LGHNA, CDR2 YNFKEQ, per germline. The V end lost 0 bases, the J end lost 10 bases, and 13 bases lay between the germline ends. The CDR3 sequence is CASSQDRRDGSPLHF. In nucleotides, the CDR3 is TGTGCCAGCAGCCAAGATAGGAGGGATGGATCACCCCTCCACTTT.

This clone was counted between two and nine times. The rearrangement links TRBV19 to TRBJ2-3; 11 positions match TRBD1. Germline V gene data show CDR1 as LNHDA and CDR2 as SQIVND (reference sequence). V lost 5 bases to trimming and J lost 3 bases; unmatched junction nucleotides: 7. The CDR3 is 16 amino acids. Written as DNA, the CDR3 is TGTGCCAGTAGTTTCGGGACAGGGGGTCTAACAGATACGCAGTATTTT. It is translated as CASSFGTGGLTDTQYF.

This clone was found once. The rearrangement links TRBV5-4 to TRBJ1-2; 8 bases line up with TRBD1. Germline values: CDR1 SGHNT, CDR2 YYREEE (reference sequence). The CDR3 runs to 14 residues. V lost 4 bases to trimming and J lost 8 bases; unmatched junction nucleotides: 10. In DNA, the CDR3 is TGTGCCAGCAGCGAGACAGGGGCTTTGGGAGGCTACACCTTC. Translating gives CASSETGALGGYTF.

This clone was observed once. The CDR3 region has the DNA TGTGCCAGCAGCTTACAGGGCGCTTTCTTT. Translation gives CASSLQGAFF. The genes are TRBV7-9 and TRBJ1-1; the D gene is possibly TRBD1 (5 bases). The V end was cut by 2 bases, the J end by 11 bases, with 6 bases between. The V gene's germline CDR1 is SEHNR and CDR2 FQNEAQ (reference sequence). The CDR3 consists of 10 residues. The whole variable domain, filled in from reference TRBV7-9 and TRBJ1-1, reads DTGVSQNPRHKITKRGQNVTFRCDPISEHNRLYWYRQTLGQGPEFLTYFQNEAQLEKSRLLSDRFSAERPKGSFSTLEIQRTEQGDSAMYLCASSLQGAFFGQGTRLTVV.

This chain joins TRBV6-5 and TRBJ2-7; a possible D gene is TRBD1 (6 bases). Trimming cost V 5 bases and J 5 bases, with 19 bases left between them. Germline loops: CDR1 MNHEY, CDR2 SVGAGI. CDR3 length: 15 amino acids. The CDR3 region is CASSLTQNRVHEQYF. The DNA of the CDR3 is TGTGCCAGCAGTCTCACGCAAAACAGGGTTCACGAGCAGTACTTC.

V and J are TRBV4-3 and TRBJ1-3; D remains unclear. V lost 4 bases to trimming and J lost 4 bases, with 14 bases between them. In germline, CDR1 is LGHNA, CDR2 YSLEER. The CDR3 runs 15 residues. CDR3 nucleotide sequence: TGCGCCAGCAGCCCCCGCGGCACTCCAGGAAACACCATATATTTT. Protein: CASSPRGTPGNTIYF.

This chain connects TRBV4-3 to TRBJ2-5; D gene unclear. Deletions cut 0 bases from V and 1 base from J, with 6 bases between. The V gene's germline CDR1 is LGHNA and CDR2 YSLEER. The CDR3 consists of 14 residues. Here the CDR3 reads CASSQEHIQETQYF. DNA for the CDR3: TGCGCCAGCAGCCAAGAACACATCCAAGAGACCCAGTACTTC.

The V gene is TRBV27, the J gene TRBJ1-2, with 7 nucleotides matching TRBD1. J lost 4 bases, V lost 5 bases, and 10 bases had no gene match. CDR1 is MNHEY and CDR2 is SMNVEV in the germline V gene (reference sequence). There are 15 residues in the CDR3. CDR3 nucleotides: TGTGCCAGCAGTGATTATGTGGGGACAGCCTATGGCTACACCTTC. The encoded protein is CASSDYVGTAYGYTF.

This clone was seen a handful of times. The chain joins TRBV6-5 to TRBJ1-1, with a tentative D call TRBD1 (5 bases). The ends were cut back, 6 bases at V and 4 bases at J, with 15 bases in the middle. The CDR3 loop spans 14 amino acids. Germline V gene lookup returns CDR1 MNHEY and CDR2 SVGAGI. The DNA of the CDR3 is TGTGCCAGCAGCCCGGGACTGCTCTTCACTGAAGCTTTCTTT. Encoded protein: CASSPGLLFTEAFF.

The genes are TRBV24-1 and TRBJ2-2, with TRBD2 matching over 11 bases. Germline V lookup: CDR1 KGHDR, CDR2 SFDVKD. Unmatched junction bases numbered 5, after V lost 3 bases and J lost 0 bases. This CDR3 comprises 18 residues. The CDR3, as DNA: TGTGCCACCAGTGATCCGGGACTAGCGGTCGCGAACACCGGGGAGCTGTTTTTT. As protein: CATSDPGLAVANTGELFF.

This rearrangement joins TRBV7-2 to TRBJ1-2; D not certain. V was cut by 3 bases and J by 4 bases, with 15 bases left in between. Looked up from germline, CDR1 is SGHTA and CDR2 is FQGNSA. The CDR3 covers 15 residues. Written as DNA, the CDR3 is TGTGCCAGCAGCTTCACGATGACAAACCTCTATGGCTACACCTTC. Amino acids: CASSFTMTNLYGYTF.

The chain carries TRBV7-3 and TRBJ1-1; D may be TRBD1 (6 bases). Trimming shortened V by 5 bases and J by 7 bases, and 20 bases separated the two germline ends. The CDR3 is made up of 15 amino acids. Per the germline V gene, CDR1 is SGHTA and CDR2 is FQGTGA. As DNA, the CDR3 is TGTGCCAGCAGCCTTACCGGGACAACCACAAATGAAGCTTTCTTT. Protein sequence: CASSLTGTTTNEAFF.

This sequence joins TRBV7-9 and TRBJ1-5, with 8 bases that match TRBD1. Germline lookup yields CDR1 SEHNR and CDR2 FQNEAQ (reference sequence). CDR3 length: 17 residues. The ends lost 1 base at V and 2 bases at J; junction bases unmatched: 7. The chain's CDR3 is CASSLVNQGAGNQPQHF. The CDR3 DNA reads TGTGCCAGCAGCTTAGTAAATCAGGGGGCGGGCAATCAGCCCCAGCATTTT.

DNA for the CDR3: TGTGCCAGCAGCGCAGTCCACGGGGGACTCGGGACCCAGTACTTC. It encodes CASSAVHGGLGTQYF. V usage is TRBV9 and J usage is TRBJ2-5; a possible D gene is TRBD2 (6 bases). The V gene's germline CDR1 is SGDLS and CDR2 YYNGEE. This CDR3 region has 15 residues. Deletions cut 3 bases from V and 7 bases from J, with 19 bases between.

The CDR3 DNA is TGTGCCAGCAGCTTGAAACGGTACCGGGACAGCACAACGAACACTGAAGCTTTCTTT. Its translation is CASSLKRYRDSTTNTEAFF. The chain joins TRBV5-5 to TRBJ1-1, with 7 bases aligning to TRBD1. Germline assignment: CDR1 SGHKS and CDR2 YYEKEE (reference sequence). V was pared by 1 base and J by 1 base, with 16 bases of the junction left unmatched. CDR3 length: 19 amino acids.

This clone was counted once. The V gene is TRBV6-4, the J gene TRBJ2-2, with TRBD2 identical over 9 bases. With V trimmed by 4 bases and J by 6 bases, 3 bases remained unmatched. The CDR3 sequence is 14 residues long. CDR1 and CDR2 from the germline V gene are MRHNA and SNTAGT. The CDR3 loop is CASSVTSGAGELFF. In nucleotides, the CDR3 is TGTGCCAGCAGTGTGACTAGCGGTGCCGGGGAGCTGTTTTTT.

CDR3 bases: TGTGCCAGCAGGCCCCGCGGGGGGGCCTACGAGCAGTACTTC. This encodes CASRPRGGAYEQYF. The chain uses TRBV28 and TRBJ2-7; 9 nucleotides align to TRBD2. The CDR3 consists of 14 residues. V gave up 6 bases and J gave up 2 bases; unmatched junction bases: 5. CDR1 and CDR2 from the germline V gene are MDHEN and SYDVKM.

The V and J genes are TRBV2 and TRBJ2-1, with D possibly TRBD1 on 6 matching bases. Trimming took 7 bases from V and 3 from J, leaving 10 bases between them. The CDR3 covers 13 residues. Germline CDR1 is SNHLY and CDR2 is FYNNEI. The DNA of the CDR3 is TGTGCCAGCACTTGGACAGACTACAATGAGCAGTTCTTC. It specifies CASTWTDYNEQFF.

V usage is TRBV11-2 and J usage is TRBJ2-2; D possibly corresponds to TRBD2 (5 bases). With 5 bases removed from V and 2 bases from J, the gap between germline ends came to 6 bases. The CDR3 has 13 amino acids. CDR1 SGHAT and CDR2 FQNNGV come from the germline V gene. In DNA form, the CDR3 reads TGTGCCAGCAGCCGGACTAACACCGGGGAGCTGTTTTTT. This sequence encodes CASSRTNTGELFF.

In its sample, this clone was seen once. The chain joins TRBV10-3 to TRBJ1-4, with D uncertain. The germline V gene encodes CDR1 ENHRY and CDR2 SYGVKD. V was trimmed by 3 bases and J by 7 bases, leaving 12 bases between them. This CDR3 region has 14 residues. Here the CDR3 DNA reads TGTGCCATCAGTGACCACCCTCGGGGTGAAAAACTGTTTTTT. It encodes CAISDHPRGEKLFF.